These 17 T cell receptor beta chains share one sample of origin, sequenced in a study of CD8+CD57+ T cells in acquired aplastic anemia. Selection for sequencing was limited to patients who had shown CD8+CD57+ cell expansion by flow cytometry. The template for TCR beta VDJ and CDR3 sequence profiling was genomic DNA. TCRdb re-called the reads with MiXCR, one entry per CDR3 protein. This table holds 160,000 or so distinct CDR3 sequences, 48% found once. Sample: sorted CD4+, CD8+, or CD8+CD57+ T cells (not recorded which) from PBMCs. Receptor source: a human donor with aplastic anemia.

This sequence joins TRBV15 and TRBJ1-1, with unresolved D. V dropped 4 bases and J dropped 1 base, with 7 bases sitting between them. This CDR3 spans 13 amino acids. Germline V gene data show CDR1 as LNHNV and CDR2 as YYDKDF (reference sequence). This chain's CDR3 is CATSIRRNTEAFF. Here the CDR3 DNA reads TGTGCCACCAGCATTCGAAGGAACACTGAAGCTTTCTTT.

This chain links TRBV6-5 with TRBJ2-7, with D tentatively TRBD1 (6 bases). The CDR3 totals 12 residues. From germline, CDR1 is MNHEY and CDR2 SVGAGI. Trimming cost V 5 bases and J 7 bases, with 12 bases left between them. CDR3: CASSHREGEQYF. Here the CDR3 DNA reads TGTGCCAGCAGTCACAGGGAAGGTGAGCAGTACTTC.

This clonotype was seen many times. The chain joins TRBV20-1 to TRBJ2-5; D ambiguous. V lost 0 bases and J 1 base, leaving 12 bases between the germline ends. From germline, CDR1 is DFQATT and CDR2 SNEGSKA (reference sequence). The CDR3 covers 15 residues. The CDR3 DNA reads TGCAGTGCTAGAGATACGCCCATTCCCCAAGAGACCCAGTACTTC. This encodes CSARDTPIPQETQYF.

This clonotype was recorded at least ten times. The genes are TRBV9 and TRBJ1-2; no clear D. The ends were cut back, 3 bases at V and 5 bases at J, with 14 bases in the middle. Germline-derived CDR1 and CDR2 are SGDLS and YYNGEE. CDR3 length: 14 amino acids. CDR3: CASSGMSRPYGYTF. CDR3 coding DNA: TGTGCCAGCAGCGGGATGTCTCGACCTTATGGCTACACCTTC.

The chain combines TRBV25-1 with TRBJ1-4; tentative D call: TRBD1 (6 bases). Trimming shortened V by 1 base and J by 7 bases, and 13 bases separated the two germline ends. The V gene's germline CDR1 is MGHDK and CDR2 SYGVNS. CDR3 length: 15 amino acids. The CDR3 bases are TGTGCCAGCAGTGAATGGGTAGGGGGTACTGAAAAACTGTTTTTT. As protein: CASSEWVGGTEKLFF.

The CDR3 nucleotides read TGCAGCGTTGATGTGGGGCGGGGTGATGAGCAGTTCTTC. This encodes CSVDVGRGDEQFF. The genes are TRBV29-1 and TRBJ2-1; the D gene is possibly TRBD2 (6 bases). CDR3 length: 13 residues. V was pared by 3 bases and J by 8 bases, with 14 bases between. Germline CDR1 and CDR2: SQVTM and ANQGSEA.

This clonotype was counted only a few times. V and J are TRBV24-1 and TRBJ1-1; 8 bases are shared with TRBD1. The CDR3 consists of 14 residues. After removal of 3 bases from V and 6 bases from J, the junction contained 5 bases not matched to a gene. Looked up from germline, CDR1 is KGHDR and CDR2 is SFDVKD. The CDR3 nucleotides are TGTGCCACCAGTGATAACAGGGGGATGGCTGAAGCTTTCTTT. This gives the protein CATSDNRGMAEAFF.

The CDR3 DNA is TGCAGCGTTTCTTTGTCCGGGAACAACTACAATGAGCAGTTCTTC. It translates to CSVSLSGNNYNEQFF. The V and J genes are TRBV29-1 and TRBJ2-1; D might be TRBD2 (5 bases). The V gene's germline CDR1 is SQVTM and CDR2 ANQGSEA. The CDR3 runs 15 residues. Trimming removed 5 bases from V and 3 bases from J, with 17 bases in between.

With regard to this clonotype: A much larger clone lies one base from this, so it may be a read error. V is TRBV11-1 and J is TRBJ2-3; 9 bases are a match to TRBD1. The length of the CDR3 is 16 residues. J gave up 4 bases and V 5 bases, and 10 bases lay outside the gene matches. CDR1 SGHAT and CDR2 FQDESV come from the germline V gene (reference sequence). In DNA, the CDR3 is TGTGCCAGCAGCCCCCGGACAGGGGCGCCCTCAGATACGCAGTATTTT. Amino acids: CASSPRTGAPSDTQYF.

This clonotype was seen repeatedly, ten times or more. This chain joins TRBV10-1 and TRBJ1-5, with no clear D. The CDR3 is made up of 13 amino acids. Trimming pared 7 bases from V and 4 bases from J, leaving 11 bases between. Germline values: CDR1 WNHNN, CDR2 SYGVQD (reference sequence). For the CDR3, the DNA is TGCGCCAGCACCGCTGGCGGAAATCAGCCCCAGCATTTT. It specifies CASTAGGNQPQHF.

Of note for this clonotype: This could be a read error, since a much larger clone is one nucleotide away. V gene TRBV7-9 combines with J gene TRBJ2-7, with 8 positions matching TRBD1. The V gene end was trimmed by 5 bases and the J gene end by 2 bases; junction bases not matched to a gene: 8. The germline CDR1 and CDR2 sequences are SEHNR and FQNEAQ (reference sequence). The CDR3 extends over 15 amino acids. The CDR3 is CASSRGGTGAYEQYF. The CDR3 DNA is TGTGCCAGCAGCCGTGGTGGGACAGGAGCCTACGAGCAGTACTTC.

This clonotype came up many times. The chain joins TRBV7-8 to TRBJ1-2, with TRBD1 identical over 8 bases. The junction had 6 bases not matched to a gene; V was cut back by 1 base and J by 8 bases. From germline, CDR1 is SGHVS and CDR2 FQNEAQ. CDR3 length: 14 amino acids. CDR3 residues: CASSLGAGGGGYTF. CDR3 DNA: TGTGCCAGCAGCTTAGGGGCAGGGGGCGGCGGCTACACCTTC.

There are many counts of this clonotype. V and J are TRBV19 and TRBJ1-1; weak D call: TRBD1 (6 bases). The CDR3 length is 12 residues. The germline gives CDR1 LNHDA, CDR2 SQIVND (reference sequence). Trimming took off 9 bases at V and 7 bases at J, with 15 bases between the two ends. Here the CDR3 reads CASRHGGVEAFF. CDR3 sequence (DNA): TGTGCCAGCAGACACGGGGGCGTTGAAGCTTTCTTT.

The rearrangement links TRBV11-3 to TRBJ1-1; D may be TRBD1 (5 bases). This CDR3 contains 15 residues. V lost 5 bases, J lost 0 bases, and 13 bases lay in between. Germline values: CDR1 SGHNT, CDR2 YENEEA. As DNA, the CDR3 is TGTGCCAGCAGCAACTCGGGACGGATGAACACTGAAGCTTTCTTT. It yields the protein CASSNSGRMNTEAFF.

This clonotype was recorded at least ten times. This chain connects TRBV4-1 to TRBJ1-2; unclear D gene. Germline V CDR1 and CDR2: MGHRA, YSYEKL. V dropped 3 bases and J dropped 4 bases, with 15 bases sitting between them. This CDR3 has 15 residues. The CDR3 DNA reads TGCGCCAGCAGCCAGGAGGAGGGCAGGATCTATGGCTACACCTTC. Protein: CASSQEEGRIYGYTF.

The chain recombines TRBV29-1 with TRBJ1-1; D call uncertain. This CDR3 region has 12 residues. V was trimmed by 4 bases and J by 4 bases, leaving 10 bases between them. Germline-derived CDR1 and CDR2 are SQVTM and ANQGSEA. The CDR3 DNA is TGCAGCGTTGTGTTGGCAAGCACTGAAGCTTTCTTT. Its protein product is CSVVLASTEAFF.

The rearrangement joins TRBV29-1 to TRBJ2-1, with 8 bases fitting TRBD2. The trim removed 7 bases at V and 9 bases at J, leaving 11 bases unmatched. Germline CDR1 reads SQVTM; CDR2 reads ANQGSEA. The CDR3 is 13 amino acids. The chain's CDR3 is CSGLEGSGGEQFF. In nucleotides, the CDR3 is TGCAGCGGACTTGAAGGGAGCGGGGGTGAGCAGTTCTTC.